This is a list of T cell receptor beta chains from one sample in a study of patients and donors after allogeneic stem cell transplantation. MiXCR, run by TCRdb on the RT-PCR reads, gives a single entry per CDR3 protein. The sample shows hundreds of thousands of distinct CDR3 sequences, roughly 16% of them seen only once. Sample: blood, either unsorted or a sorted T cell fraction (not recorded which). These receptors came from a human donor who was either an allogeneic HSCT recipient or a stem cell or donor lymphocyte infusion donor (not recorded which). It is not recorded whose cells these are; they may come from a transplant donor. The CDR3 runs from the conserved cysteine through the conserved F or W. A D gene is named only where the DNA matches it firmly. Where a row states a size, it is once, few, many or the class of an expanded clone; other rows omit it.

>few|TRBD1|TRBJ1-1|TRBV6-5
CASSYFQGGMNTEAFF
TGTGCCAGCAGTTACTTCCAGGGGGGGATGAACACTGAAGCTTTCTTT
>many|-|TRBJ1-4|TRBV5-1
CASSLAGIDGKLFF
TGCGCCAGCAGCTTGGCAGGGATTGATGGAAAACTGTTTTTT
>few|TRBD1|TRBJ2-3|TRBV6-1
CASRMDRANADTQYF
TGTGCCAGCAGAATGGACAGGGCGAACGCAGATACGCAGTATTTT
>-|TRBD2|TRBJ2-3|TRBV15
CATSRDGTSADTQYF
TGTGCCACCAGCAGAGATGGGACTAGTGCGGATACGCAGTATTTT
>-|-|TRBJ2-7|TRBV6-1
CASSEVVSYYEQYF
TGTGCCAGCAGTGAAGTGGTTAGCTACTACGAGCAGTACTTC
>-|-|TRBJ1-1|TRBV20-1
CSARGPEANTEAFF
TGCAGTGCTAGAGGCCCGGAAGCGAACACTGAAGCTTTCTTT
>few|-|TRBJ2-3|TRBV2
CASRGTRTDTQYF
TGTGCCAGCAGAGGGACTCGCACAGATACGCAGTATTTT
>-|-|TRBJ2-5|TRBV20-1
CSARGGTGETQYF
TGCAGTGCTAGAGGGGGGACCGGGGAGACCCAGTACTTC
>-|TRBD1|TRBJ2-7|TRBV4-1
CASSQEDRGSDEQYF
TGCGCCAGCAGCCAGGAAGACAGGGGCAGCGACGAGCAGTACTTC
>few|TRBD1|TRBJ1-3|TRBV12-3/TRBV12-4
CASSFSTGLSGNTIYF
TGTGCCAGCAGTTTCTCGACAGGGCTCTCTGGAAACACCATATATTTT
>many|TRBD1|TRBJ1-2|TRBV15
CATSNPRTGGTYGYTF
TGTGCCACCAGCAATCCCAGGACAGGGGGAACCTATGGCTACACCTTC
>few|TRBD2|TRBJ2-1|TRBV30
CAWTSGNGGQFF
TGTGCCTGGACTAGCGGGAACGGCGGGCAGTTCTTC
>-|TRBD2|TRBJ2-7|TRBV7-2
CASSLAGTSYSYEQYF
TGTGCCAGCAGCTTAGCCGGGACTAGCTACTCCTACGAGCAGTACTTC
>-|-|TRBJ2-5|TRBV20-1
CSARKETQYF
TGCAGTGCTAGGAAAGAGACCCAGTACTTC
>-|-|TRBJ2-5|TRBV6-2/TRBV6-3
CASSYEGPPRYF
TGTGCCAGCAGTTATGAGGGACCGCCTCGGTACTTC
>-|-|TRBJ2-7|TRBV19
CASRGERSYEQYF
TGTGCCAGTAGGGGGGAGCGCTCCTACGAGCAGTACTTC
>few|-|TRBJ2-3|TRBV4-3
CASSQDLATGSTDTQYF
TGCGCCAGCAGCCAAGATCTGGCAACGGGGAGCACAGATACGCAGTATTTT
>few|-|TRBJ1-1|TRBV5-1
CASSLYREAGEAFF
TGCGCCAGCAGCCTTTACAGGGAGGCGGGGGAAGCTTTCTTT
>-|TRBD1|TRBJ2-3|TRBV28
CASSLGTGGRDF
TGTGCCAGCAGTTTGGGGACAGGGGGGAGGGATTTT
>-|-|TRBJ2-2|TRBV29-1
CSVEDRGRIGELFF
TGCAGCGTTGAAGATCGGGGGAGGATCGGGGAGCTGTTTTTT
>-|TRBD2|TRBJ2-7|TRBV20-1
CSAKGLAGYYEQYF
TGCAGTGCTAAGGGACTAGCGGGTTACTACGAGCAGTACTTC
>few|TRBD2|TRBJ2-3|TRBV5-1
CASSWAAGGDTQYF
TGCGCCAGCAGCTGGGCGGCGGGAGGTGATACGCAGTATTTT
>many|TRBD2|TRBJ2-2|TRBV5-1
CASSLGLAPGELFF
TGCGCCAGCAGCTTGGGACTAGCGCCCGGGGAGCTGTTTTTT
>-|-|TRBJ1-6|TRBV20-1
CSAKPGASNSPLHF
TGCAGTGCTAAACCGGGAGCCTCTAATTCACCCCTCCACTTT
>-|-|TRBJ2-3|TRBV18
CASSRDVRSSTQYF
TGTGCCAGCTCACGGGACGTCAGGAGCTCTACGCAGTATTTT
>-|-|TRBJ1-1|TRBV3-1
CASSPRDVGGTEAFF
TGTGCCAGCAGCCCTAGGGACGTTGGGGGCACTGAAGCTTTCTTT